This is a list of T cell receptor beta chains from one sample in a study of spatial heterogeneity in lung cancer. TCRdb fed the 5' RACE reads into MiXCR, producing one record per CDR3 protein. The sample yields about 26,000 distinct CDR3 sequences, 9.5% to 15% seen once. The source material was PBMCs, sampled at surgery. These receptors were collected from a female donor with early-stage non-small cell lung cancer. CDR3s include the opening cysteine and the closing phenylalanine or tryptophan. The D gene is left open where the match is weak. Only part of the rows carry a size: once, few, many, or a class if the clone is expanded.

cdr3_length,d_call,j_call,v_call,clone_size,cdr3_nt,cdr3_aa
13,NA,TRBJ2-7,TRBV28,NA,TGTGCCAGCAGTCCCATTAGCTCCTACGAGCAGTACTTC,CASSPISSYEQYF
14,NA,TRBJ1-1,TRBV19,NA,TGTGCCAGTAGTACCCGACAGTCGAACACTGAAGCTTTCTTT,CASSTRQSNTEAFF
15,NA,TRBJ2-3,TRBV5-6,few,TGTGCCAGCAGCCCGGGACTCCCGGGTGCAGATACGCAGTATTTT,CASSPGLPGADTQYF
16,NA,TRBJ2-7,TRBV7-3,many,TGTGCCAGCTCACTCGTGGGGGGCACGAACACCTACGAGCAGTACTTC,CASSLVGGTNTYEQYF
14,NA,TRBJ2-7,TRBV5-1,many,TGCGCCAGCAGAGATACAGGGGAGGCCTACGAGCAGTACTTC,CASRDTGEAYEQYF
12,NA,TRBJ2-2,TRBV5-6,many,TGTGCCAGCAGCAGGGTTACCGGGGAGCTGTTTTTT,CASSRVTGELFF
14,NA,TRBJ2-4,TRBV9,NA,TGTGCCAGCAGCGTAGACAGTAGTTGGAGCAATCAGTACTTC,CASSVDSSWSNQYF
14,TRBD2,TRBJ2-1,TRBV6-1,many,TGTGCCAGCGGTAGCGGGAGAGCCGGCAATGAGCAGTTCTTC,CASGSGRAGNEQFF
14,TRBD1,TRBJ1-5,TRBV7-3,many,TGTGCCAGCAGCTTAGGAGGGGGCGGTTTTCCCCAGCATTTT,CASSLGGGGFPQHF
11,NA,TRBJ2-7,TRBV7-9,many,TGTGCCAGCAGCCCCTGGCCTGAGCAGTACTTC,CASSPWPEQYF
12,TRBD2,TRBJ2-1,TRBV29-1,many,TGCAGCGTTGAAGGGACTAGCGTTGAGCAGTTCTTC,CSVEGTSVEQFF
12,NA,TRBJ1-1,TRBV7-9,NA,TGTGCCAGCGGACGCCGGGGGCCAGAAGCTTTCTTT,CASGRRGPEAFF
15,NA,TRBJ2-2,TRBV24-1,many,TGTGCCACCGGCTCTTCGGACTCCGGAACCGGGGAGCTGTTTTTT,CATGSSDSGTGELFF
15,NA,TRBJ2-2,TRBV2,many,TGTGCCAGCAGTGAAGGGGGCAGCTTCACCGGGGAGCTGTTTTTT,CASSEGGSFTGELFF
14,NA,TRBJ2-3,TRBV7-7,few,TGTGCTAGCAGCTTAGGCCAGGGCCCAGATACGCAGTATTTT,CASSLGQGPDTQYF
15,NA,TRBJ2-1,TRBV12-3/TRBV12-4,many,TGTGCCAGCAGTTTACAGGGACAAGGGTACAATGAGCAGTTCTTC,CASSLQGQGYNEQFF
16,TRBD1,TRBJ2-1,TRBV29-1,medium-sized,TGCAGCGTTGATGGCTTAACAGGGGCGACCTACAATGAGCAGTTCTTC,CSVDGLTGATYNEQFF
17,TRBD1,TRBJ2-5,TRBV5-1,NA,TGCGCCAGCAGCACACCCAGACAGGGTGCGACCGAAGAGACCCAGTACTTC,CASSTPRQGATEETQYF
13,TRBD1,TRBJ1-2,TRBV18,many,TGTGCCAGCTCACCGGGACAGGGGGATGGCTACACCTTC,CASSPGQGDGYTF
15,TRBD1,TRBJ1-1,TRBV6-5,NA,TGTGCCAGCAGTATGACAGGGGGACTACTCACTGAAGCTTTCTTT,CASSMTGGLLTEAFF
14,TRBD2,TRBJ2-1,TRBV20-1,many,TGCAGTGCTAGCGAGCGGGAGGCATATAATGAGCAGTTCTTC,CSASEREAYNEQFF
12,NA,TRBJ2-5,TRBV5-1,many,TGCGCCAGCAGCTTCTCACAAGAGACCCAGTACTTC,CASSFSQETQYF
19,NA,TRBJ2-7,TRBV7-9,many,TGTGCCAGCAGCACCCCCCATTTAGGCCCCGGGACGGTATCCTACGAGCAGTACTTC,CASSTPHLGPGTVSYEQYF
16,NA,TRBJ2-7,TRBV4-3,many,TGCGCCAGCAGCCAAGAGGTCGGGGACGGCTTCTCCGAGCAGTACTTC,CASSQEVGDGFSEQYF
18,NA,TRBJ2-1,TRBV6-5,many,TGTGCCAGCAGTTACGTTTGGCGGGTCCCGTTAGGAGGAAATGAGCAGTTCTTC,CASSYVWRVPLGGNEQFF
15,NA,TRBJ1-5,TRBV3-1,many,TGTGCCAGCAGCCAAGAGTGGGGGTTCAATCAGCCCCAGCATTTT,CASSQEWGFNQPQHF
16,TRBD2,TRBJ2-1,TRBV12-3/TRBV12-4,NA,TGTGCCAGCACCTTTAGCGGGGACCTCTCCTACAATGAGCAGTTCTTC,CASTFSGDLSYNEQFF
13,NA,TRBJ1-2,TRBV28,NA,TGTGCCGGCAAGGGCAGGGGAAACTATGGCTACACCTTC,CAGKGRGNYGYTF
15,NA,TRBJ1-1,TRBV6-5,NA,TGTGCCAGCAGGAATACCCGGGACGACCTAGGTGAAGCTTTCTTT,CASRNTRDDLGEAFF
14,NA,TRBJ1-5,TRBV6-6,NA,TGTGCCAGCACGCAGGGCCGGGGGTTGGAGCCCCAGCATTTT,CASTQGRGLEPQHF
16,TRBD2,TRBJ2-1,TRBV7-4,many,TGTGCCAGCAGCCGCGCCGGACTAGCGGGGAACAATGAGCAGTTCTTC,CASSRAGLAGNNEQFF
14,NA,TRBJ2-5,TRBV3-1,many,TGTGCCAGCAGCCAGCCCCCCGGGCAAGAGACCCAGTACTTC,CASSQPPGQETQYF
15,NA,TRBJ2-2,TRBV3-1,many,TGTGCCAGCAGCCCACAGCCCTCCGGACCCGGGGAGCTGTTTTTT,CASSPQPSGPGELFF
16,TRBD1,TRBJ1-6,TRBV28,many,TGTGCCGCCCTTCGTCAGGGGGCCTCCTATAATTCACCCCTCCACTTT,CAALRQGASYNSPLHF
13,NA,TRBJ2-2,TRBV5-4,many,TGTGCCAGCAGCGTTGACTGGACCGGGGAGCTGTTTTTT,CASSVDWTGELFF
17,TRBD2,TRBJ2-1,TRBV7-8,many,TGTGCCAGCAGCTTACGGACGCGGACTAGCAACGACAATGAGCAGTTCTTC,CASSLRTRTSNDNEQFF
13,NA,TRBJ2-7,TRBV10-3,many,TGTGCCATCAGTGAGTCGGTATCCACCGAGCAGTACTTC,CAISESVSTEQYF
14,NA,TRBJ1-3,TRBV7-2,few,TGTGCCAGCAGCCCCAAGAGCTCTGGAAACACCATATATTTT,CASSPKSSGNTIYF